Below, 10 T cell receptor beta chains from the same sample are listed, as sequenced in a study of CD4+ T cells in melanoma. Sequencing used immunoSEQ multiplex PCR; TCRdb keeps in-frame clones, though not all of them. The sample has 20,000 to 25,000 clones; roughly 87% are singletons. The specimen was cells from a culture (not recorded whether cultured in vitro). Receptor source: a human donor with melanoma.

The J gene is TRBJ2-7, the V gene TRBV25-1; D uncertain. The CDR3 is made up of 13 amino acids. V dropped 1 base and J dropped 0 bases, with 4 bases sitting between them. Germline CDR1 and CDR2: MGHDK and SYGVNS. The CDR3 loop reads CASSESPSYEQYF. Here the CDR3 DNA reads TGTGCCAGCAGTGAATCCCCCTCCTACGAGCAGTACTTC.

The gene calls are TRBV11-1 and TRBJ1-1; D uncertain. The CDR3 length is 16 residues. Germline lookup yields CDR1 SGHAT and CDR2 FQDESV (reference sequence). Trimming took off 3 bases at V and 4 bases at J, with 18 bases between the two ends. The CDR3 loop reads CASSFRSGRGGTEAFF. DNA of the CDR3: TGTGCCAGCAGCTTTCGGTCGGGAAGAGGTGGCACTGAAGCTTTCTTT.

This clone was counted once. The chain uses TRBV4-1 and TRBJ1-1; D is undetermined. The CDR3 consists of 13 residues. Deletions cut 4 bases from V and 5 bases from J, with 11 bases between. Germline V lookup: CDR1 MGHRA, CDR2 YSYEKL. Written as DNA, the CDR3 is TGCGCCAGCAGCCTCCCACCGAGGACTGAAGCTTTCTTT. This sequence encodes CASSLPPRTEAFF.

The V and J genes are TRBV5-1 and TRBJ2-7; 12 positions match TRBD2. V lost 2 bases, J lost 3 bases, and 3 bases stayed unmatched. The germline CDR1 and CDR2 sequences are SGHRS and YFSETQ. The CDR3 runs 15 residues. CDR3 sequence (DNA): TGCGCCAGCAGCTTAACTAGCGGGGGGAACTACGAGCAGTACTTC. It translates to CASSLTSGGNYEQYF.

This rearrangement joins TRBV10-3 to TRBJ1-1; no firm D call. This CDR3 has 14 residues. Trimming pared 0 bases from V and 3 bases from J, leaving 8 bases between. CDR1 and CDR2 (germline): ENHRY, SYGVKD. CDR3 DNA: TGTGCCATCAGTGAGTCGACGCCAGACACTGAAGCTTTCTTT. It encodes CAISESTPDTEAFF.

The chain has TRBV5-1 and TRBJ2-7; 7 positions agree with TRBD2. Trimming took 0 bases from V and 4 from J; bases not matched to a gene: 7. The CDR3 length is 15 residues. Germline lookup yields CDR1 SGHRS and CDR2 YFSETQ. CDR3 sequence: CASSLGWAGVYEQYF. The CDR3 DNA sequence: TGCGCCAGCAGCTTGGGGTGGGCGGGGGTATACGAGCAGTACTTC.

This clone was seen only once. J is TRBJ1-5 and V is TRBV7-2; 9 nucleotides line up with TRBD1. V lost 5 bases and J lost 2; bases outside the gene matches: 4. The CDR3 extends over 15 amino acids. The germline CDR1 and CDR2 sequences are SGHTA and FQGNSA. CDR3 protein: CASSADRGRNQPQHF. In DNA, the CDR3 is TGTGCCAGCAGCGCGGACAGGGGACGCAATCAGCCCCAGCATTTT.

This clone has a handful of counts. V is TRBV9 and J is TRBJ2-7; D might be TRBD2 (5 bases). Germline V gene data show CDR1 as SGDLS and CDR2 as YYNGEE. Trimming shortened V by 3 bases and J by 3 bases, and 13 bases separated the two germline ends. The CDR3 contains 14 residues. As DNA, the CDR3 is TGTGCCAGCAGCGAGGACTTGGTTAGCTACGAGCAGTACTTC. Protein: CASSEDLVSYEQYF.

The rearrangement links TRBV7-8 to TRBJ2-1; D remains ambiguous. The CDR3 totals 14 residues. CDR1 and CDR2 (germline): SGHVS, FQNEAQ. The V end was cut by 3 bases, the J end by 4 bases, with 10 bases between. CDR3 coding DNA: TGTGCCAGCAGCTTTGGACCCCTATACAATGAGCAGTTCTTC. Its protein product is CASSFGPLYNEQFF.

The rearrangement uses TRBV5-1 and TRBJ1-3; 9 bases align to TRBD1. The CDR3 contains 16 residues. Germline CDR1 reads SGHRS; CDR2 reads YFSETQ. V was pared by 4 bases and J by 7 bases, with 12 bases of the junction left unmatched. In DNA, the CDR3 is TGCGCCAGCAGCCGCACCGGGACAGGGATTTGGAACACCATATATTTT. This gives the protein CASSRTGTGIWNTIYF.